This T cell receptor beta chain is drawn from a study of T cell responses to AZD1222 COVID-19 vaccine. This clone was detected only a few times. Method: immunoSEQ multiplex PCR; TCRdb's copy keeps in-frame clones and lacks some. The data contain 100,000 to 130,000 clones, about 90% of them singletons. Pooled together were second doses at about 4 or about 12 weeks. V dropped 5 bases and J dropped 4 bases, with 20 bases sitting between them. From germline, CDR1 is MNHEY and CDR2 SMNVEV (reference sequence). This CDR3 contains 17 residues. This TCR was recovered from an adult who received the AZD1222 COVID-19 vaccine. The specimen was peripheral blood, collected 28 days after the second AZD1222 dose. J is TRBJ1-4 and V is TRBV27; possible D gene TRBD1, 6 bases. CDR3 sequence: CASSISTGGSFNEKLFF. In nucleotides, the CDR3 is TGTGCCAGCAGTATTTCGACAGGCGGTTCCTTTAATGAAAAACTGTTTTTT. The full variable domain, with the rest looked up from reference TRBV27 and TRBJ1-4, is EAQVTQNPRYLITVTGKKLTVTCSQNMNHEYMSWYRQDPGLGLRQIYYSMNVEVTDKGDVPEGYKVSRKEKRNFPLILESPSPNQTSLYFCASSISTGGSFNEKLFFGSGTQLSVL.